This TCR beta chain appears in the sequencing data of a study of T-cell memory formation after mild COVID-19. Study summary: TCR clusters mostly belonged to single donors. Study-wide points: Cross-reactive memory seemingly joined, as some responding clones were found in pre-infection memory. CD4+ contracting clones lay mainly in CM and EM, CD8+ ones in EMRA.

Comment on this clonotype: The antigen remains unidentified.

TCRdb itself ran the 5' RACE reads through MiXCR, one entry per CDR3 protein. The sample lists around 340,000 distinct CDR3 sequences, under 15% occurring once. V dropped 1 base and J dropped 0 bases, with 4 bases sitting between them. The CDR3 spans 15 residues. Per germline, CDR1 SGHVS and CDR2 FQNEAQ. Specimen: PBMCs or a T cell subset sorted from them (not recorded which). The receptor was derived from a man between 18 and 29 years old who had mild COVID-19 (a few samples of this study predate the infection). Cell type and time point are not known. The chain recombines TRBV7-8 with TRBJ2-6; D uncertain. The CDR3 DNA reads TGTGCCAGCAGCTTAGGGCACTCTGGGGCCAACGTCCTGACTTTC. Its protein product is CASSLGHSGANVLTF.